Following are 28 T cell receptor beta chains from one sample sequenced in a study of T-cell memory formation after mild COVID-19. One entry per CDR3 protein results from TCRdb running MiXCR on the 5' RACE reads. Of just over 200,000 distinct CDR3 sequences detected, about 9.2% appear once; the ten largest clones hold about 3.8%. The sample comprised PBMCs or a T cell subset sorted from them (not recorded which). All receptors derive from a man aged 18 to 29 who had mild COVID-19 (a few samples of this study predate the infection). Cell type and time point are not known.

The V call is TRBV7-3, the J call TRBJ2-1, with 8 bases fitting TRBD1. Trimming removed 3 bases from V and 2 bases from J; junction bases left unmatched: 3. This CDR3 has 15 residues. Germline CDR1 reads SGHTA; CDR2 reads FQGTGA. The CDR3, as DNA: TGTGCCAGCAGCTTGGACAGGGTGGCCTACAATGAGCAGTTCTTC. As protein: CASSLDRVAYNEQFF. The variable domain in full, with the rest retrieved from reference TRBV7-3 and TRBJ2-1, is GAGVSQTPSNKVTEKGKYVELRCDPISGHTALYWYRQSLGQGPEFLIYFQGTGAADDSGLPNDRFFAVRPEGSVSTLKIQRTERGDSAVYLCASSLDRVAYNEQFFGPGTRLTVL.

This chain connects TRBV7-2 to TRBJ2-2; possibly TRBD2 for D (6 bases). Germline values: CDR1 SGHTA, CDR2 FQGNSA. V was cut by 5 bases and J by 6 bases, with 16 bases left in between. The CDR3 is 15 amino acids. CDR3 residues: CASSRGGRRPGELFF. For the CDR3, the DNA is TGTGCCAGCAGCCGCGGAGGGAGAAGGCCCGGGGAGCTGTTTTTT.

The chain combines TRBV4-1 with TRBJ2-3; 10 positions match TRBD2. CDR1 MGHRA and CDR2 YSYEKL come from the germline V gene. The CDR3 extends over 16 amino acids. After removal of 0 bases from V and 3 bases from J, the junction contained 3 bases not matched to a gene. The CDR3 reads CASSQDSGGLTDTQYF. CDR3 DNA sequence: TGCGCCAGCAGCCAAGATAGCGGGGGGCTGACAGATACGCAGTATTTT.

The chain links TRBV11-2 to TRBJ2-5; TRBD2 is a possible D gene (7 bases). Germline V gene data show CDR1 as SGHAT and CDR2 as FQNNGV. V was trimmed by 2 bases and J by 1 base, leaving 11 bases between them. The CDR3 is 15 amino acids. CDR3 nucleotide sequence: TGTGCCAGCAGCTTAATGGGGGGGCCCCAAGAGACCCAGTACTTC. It yields the protein CASSLMGGPQETQYF.

Points on this clonotype: Because it lacks the conserved phenylalanine or tryptophan at the end, this CDR3 is likely a read error. The rearrangement joins TRBV9 to TRBJ2-7; the match to TRBD1 covers 7 bases. Germline V gives CDR1 SGDLS, CDR2 YYNGEE. The junction had 3 bases not matched to a gene; V was cut back by 3 bases and J by 3 bases. There are 13 residues in the CDR3. CDR3: CASSGQGDYEQYY. In DNA form, the CDR3 reads TGTGCCAGCAGCGGCCAGGGGGACTACGAGCAGTACTAC.

This clonotype was counted many times. The chain recombines TRBV5-1 with TRBJ2-2; D not certain. CDR1 is SGHRS, CDR2 YFSETQ, per germline. The V and J ends lost 2 bases and 1 base respectively, with 9 bases between them. This CDR3 is built from 15 residues. CDR3 residues: CASSFHELNTGELFF. Here the CDR3 DNA reads TGCGCCAGCAGCTTTCATGAACTGAACACCGGGGAGCTGTTTTTT.

In this sample, this clonotype turned up a few times. The chain couples TRBV7-3 to TRBJ2-3; TRBD1 or TRBD2 may be the D gene (5 bases each). Germline values: CDR1 SGHTA, CDR2 FQGTGA. Between the trimmed V and J ends, which lost 5 bases and 10 bases, there was a span of 13 bases. This CDR3 contains 12 residues. CDR3 bases: TGTGCCAGCAGCGACCTTGGGGGTGCGCAGTATTTT. It codes for CASSDLGGAQYF.

This clonotype was counted many times. The gene calls are TRBV7-2 and TRBJ2-7; D is unresolved. CDR1 is SGHTA and CDR2 is FQGNSA in the germline V gene. CDR3 length equals 13 residues. The V and J ends lost 6 bases and 2 bases respectively, with 11 bases between them. CDR3 nucleotide sequence: TGTGCCAGCAGGCTAAAAGGGACCTACGAGCAGTACTTC. Encoded protein: CASRLKGTYEQYF.

This clonotype appeared a few times. The J gene is TRBJ1-4, the V gene TRBV29-1, with D possibly matching TRBD1 (5 bases). The CDR3 runs to 15 residues. The V gene lost 6 bases and the J gene lost 3 bases, with 17 bases spanning the gap. Germline V lookup: CDR1 SQVTM, CDR2 ANQGSEA. The CDR3 DNA reads TGCAGCGTGGGCTCAGGGATCTTGCCTAATGAAAAACTGTTTTTT. Protein product: CSVGSGILPNEKLFF.

CDR3 coding DNA: TGTGCCAGCAGTTTAGAGGGGATGGGGCAGCCCCAGCATTTT. Translated, it gives CASSLEGMGQPQHF. The chain recombines TRBV27 with TRBJ1-5; D is perhaps TRBD1 (5 bases). The CDR3 runs 14 residues. The V end lost 2 bases, the J end lost 7 bases, and 12 bases lay between the germline ends. Germline V gene data show CDR1 as MNHEY and CDR2 as SMNVEV (reference sequence).

This clonotype was counted a few times. The CDR3: CASSLERASGSLPGTQYF. CDR3 DNA: TGTGCCAGCAGCTTAGAAAGGGCTAGCGGAAGTCTGCCAGGGACCCAGTACTTC. The chain joins TRBV11-1 to TRBJ2-5; TRBD2 matches 7 bases. This CDR3 spans 18 amino acids. CDR1 and CDR2 from the germline V gene are SGHAT and FQDESV (reference sequence). Germline trimming cut 1 base from V and 7 bases from J; bases unmatched to any gene: 18.

This clonotype was counted only a few times. The genes are TRBV12-3 or TRBV12-4 and TRBJ2-2, with 7 nucleotides matching TRBD2. This CDR3 spans 15 amino acids. With V trimmed by 4 bases and J by 2 bases, 4 bases remained unmatched. The CDR3 DNA reads as TGTGCCAGCAGTTCGGAGCGGGGAAACACCGGGGAGCTGTTTTTT. Translating gives CASSSERGNTGELFF.

This clonotype has a count of ten or more. The chain recombines TRBV5-5 with TRBJ2-1, with D unclear. The CDR3 contains 12 residues. Germline V gene data show CDR1 as SGHKS and CDR2 as YYEKEE (reference sequence). The germline V and J ends were trimmed by 0 bases and 8 bases, with 6 bases remaining between them. The CDR3 DNA reads as TGTGCCAGCAGCTTGGCGGGTTATGAGCAGTTCTTC. Encoded protein: CASSLAGYEQFF.

This clonotype turned up a few times. V gene TRBV5-4 combines with J gene TRBJ2-7; D unresolved. Germline V lookup: CDR1 SGHNT, CDR2 YYREEE (reference sequence). The V end was cut by 1 base, the J end by 7 bases, with 6 bases between. CDR3 length: 11 amino acids. The CDR3, as DNA: TGTGCCAGCAGCTTGCGAGGAGAGCAGTACTTC. This gives the protein CASSLRGEQYF.

This clonotype showed up many times. The V call is TRBV5-1, the J call TRBJ1-1, with TRBD1 as a possible D gene (5 bases). The CDR3 runs to 14 residues. The ends were cut back, 3 bases at V and 0 bases at J, with 9 bases in the middle. The germline CDR1 and CDR2 sequences are SGHRS and YFSETQ. CDR3 DNA: TGCGCCAGCAGCTCCGGGACCTTGAACACTGAAGCTTTCTTT. Translating it yields CASSSGTLNTEAFF.

The genes are TRBV6-2 or TRBV6-3 and TRBJ2-3; 7 bases match TRBD1. CDR1 and CDR2 from the germline V gene are MNHEY and SVGEGT. V dropped 7 bases and J dropped 2; count of bases not matched to a gene: 18. The CDR3 extends over 18 amino acids. Here the CDR3 DNA reads TGTGCCAGCACCTTACGACCTACCGGGACAGCATCCACAGATACGCAGTATTTT. Translated, it gives CASTLRPTGTASTDTQYF.

This clonotype was detected ten times or more. The chain recombines TRBV12-5 with TRBJ2-7; 7 bases align to TRBD1. The CDR3 is 14 residues long. V was clipped by 5 bases and J by 5 bases; unmatched bases: 9. The germline V gene encodes CDR1 LGHNT and CDR2 FRNRAP. The CDR3 DNA follows: TGTGCTAGTGGTCAGTCCGACAGGGACCACGAGCAGTACTTC. It codes for CASGQSDRDHEQYF.

CDR3 coding DNA: TGTGCCAGCGGGACGGGGAGAGTAGAGACCCAGTACTTC. It yields the protein CASGTGRVETQYF. The chain links TRBV2 to TRBJ2-5; D is possibly TRBD1 or TRBD2 (5 bases each). The V end lost 8 bases, the J end lost 4 bases, and 14 bases lay between the germline ends. The CDR3 is made up of 13 amino acids. CDR1 SNHLY and CDR2 FYNNEI come from the germline V gene. The whole variable domain, filled in from reference TRBV2 and TRBJ2-5, reads EPEVTQTPSHQVTQMGQEVILRCVPISNHLYFYWYRQILGQKVEFLVSFYNNEISEKSEIFDDQFSVERPDGSNFTLKIRSTKLEDSAMYFCASGTGRVETQYFGPGTRLLVL.

This clonotype was found a few times. The chain joins TRBV5-1 to TRBJ2-5; D ambiguous. From germline, CDR1 is SGHRS and CDR2 YFSETQ. Trimming left V 4 bases short and J 1 base short, with 17 bases between. The CDR3 length is 16 residues. The CDR3 region has the DNA TGCGCCAGCAGCCGGACCCAGTCCGGCGGCCAAGAGACCCAGTACTTC. Protein sequence: CASSRTQSGGQETQYF.

This clonotype has ten or more counts. This rearrangement joins TRBV24-1 to TRBJ1-1, with D unclear. Germline V CDR1 and CDR2: KGHDR, SFDVKD. The CDR3 length is 14 residues. The V end was cut by 4 bases, the J end by 3 bases, with 11 bases between. CDR3 amino acids: CATSERDRDTEAFF. In DNA, the CDR3 is TGTGCCACCAGTGAAAGGGATAGGGACACTGAAGCTTTCTTT.

The V call is TRBV5-1, the J call TRBJ2-3, with D maybe TRBD2 (6 bases). Germline assignment: CDR1 SGHRS and CDR2 YFSETQ. Deletions cut 6 bases from V and 0 bases from J, with 11 bases between. The CDR3 extends over 14 amino acids. Here the CDR3 DNA reads TGCGCCAGCACCCCAGGGACTAGCACAGATACGCAGTATTTT. Residues: CASTPGTSTDTQYF.

The chain uses TRBV12-3 or TRBV12-4 and TRBJ1-4; TRBD1 matches at 8 bases. V was clipped by 8 bases and J by 10 bases; unmatched bases: 9. This CDR3 is built from 13 residues. The CDR3 here is CASGGQGRGKLFF. The CDR3 DNA reads TGTGCCAGCGGAGGACAGGGACGTGGAAAACTGTTTTTT.

This clonotype was seen many times. The chain uses TRBV11-2 and TRBJ2-3; the D is unclear. Germline values: CDR1 SGHAT, CDR2 FQNNGV. CDR3 size: 15 residues. V dropped 3 bases and J dropped 0 bases, with 10 bases sitting between them. The CDR3 nucleotides are TGTGCCAGCAGCTTTCGGCTAGACAGCACAGATACGCAGTATTTT. Its protein product is CASSFRLDSTDTQYF.

This clonotype was seen repeatedly, ten times or more. The chain combines TRBV6-2 or TRBV6-3 with TRBJ2-1; 8 bases are shared with TRBD2. Trimming removed 6 bases from V and 9 bases from J; junction bases left unmatched: 10. CDR3 length: 14 residues. Germline lookup yields CDR1 MNHEY and CDR2 SVGEGT. The CDR3 here is CASRKTGGPGEQFF. In nucleotides, the CDR3 is TGTGCCAGCAGAAAAACGGGGGGGCCGGGTGAGCAGTTCTTC.

This clonotype was observed a few times. An end of the junction differs from the germline gene, which may be a read error. This chain links TRBV7-2 with TRBJ2-5; possibly TRBD1 for D (5 bases). The germline CDR1 and CDR2 sequences are SGHTA and FQGNSA. This CDR3 region has 11 residues. The CDR3 nucleotides read TGTGCCAGCAGCTTAGGGTGGGGCGTTCTCTTC. Amino acids: CASSLGWGVLF. The full variable domain, completed using reference TRBV7-2 and TRBJ2-5, is GAGVSQSPSNKVTEKGKDVELRCDPISGHTALYWYRQSLGQGLEFLIYFQGNSAPDKSGLPSDRFSAERTGGSVSTLTIQRTQQEDSAVYLCASSLGWGVLFGPGTRLLVL.

V and J are TRBV7-2 and TRBJ2-3, with D perhaps matching TRBD1 (5 bases). Germline V gene sequence: CDR1 SGHTA, CDR2 FQGNSA. The V gene lost 5 bases and the J gene lost 7 bases, with 16 bases spanning the gap. The CDR3 totals 14 residues. The CDR3 sequence: CASSIPQAGNTQYF. CDR3 DNA sequence: TGTGCCAGCAGCATCCCCCAAGCAGGGAATACGCAGTATTTT.

This clonotype was recorded at least ten times. J is TRBJ2-5 and V is TRBV11-2, with TRBD2 as a possible D gene (5 bases). The CDR3 sequence is 15 residues long. The germline V gene encodes CDR1 SGHAT and CDR2 FQNNGV. The V gene lost 2 bases and the J gene lost 0 bases, with 10 bases spanning the gap. The CDR3 protein is CASSLQRTYQETQYF. CDR3 coding DNA: TGTGCCAGCAGCTTACAGCGGACGTACCAAGAGACCCAGTACTTC.

The V call is TRBV12-3 or TRBV12-4, the J call TRBJ1-2; D uncertain. The CDR3 totals 13 residues. Deletions cut 6 bases from V and 7 bases from J, with 15 bases between. CDR3 protein: CASSQAWFFGYTF. CDR3 DNA sequence: TGTGCCAGCAGCCAGGCTTGGTTCTTTGGCTACACCTTC.